This entry lists 8 T cell receptor beta chains sequenced from one sample in a study of cytomegalovirus exposure and HLA in healthy donors. PCR primers comprised 60 Vbeta and 13 Jbeta primers. Only in-frame clones appear in the TCRdb table, and some are missing; sequencing was by immunoSEQ multiplex PCR. This sample yields 150,000 to 160,000 clones, of which about 85% are seen a single time; less than 2.5% belongs to the top ten. Sequenced input: PBMCs. The receptors stem from a woman under 30 in good health and CMV-seronegative.

V is TRBV10-3 and J is TRBJ2-1; 12 nucleotides agree with TRBD2. Germline CDR1 and CDR2: ENHRY and SYGVKD. The CDR3 spans 17 residues. Trimming removed 11 bases from V and 8 bases from J; junction bases left unmatched: 19. CDR3 sequence reads: CAVRMTSGSFSGDEQFF. The DNA of the CDR3 is TGTGCCGTCCGAATGACTAGCGGGAGTTTTTCAGGGGATGAGCAGTTCTTC.

The rearrangement uses TRBV7-2 and TRBJ2-3; D may be TRBD2 (7 bases). The CDR3 is made up of 16 amino acids. Germline V gene sequence: CDR1 SGHTA, CDR2 FQGNSA. Trimming removed 7 bases at V and 1 base at J, with 18 bases between. The CDR3 sequence is CASTAPTGGRTDTQYF. The CDR3, as DNA: TGTGCCAGCACCGCCCCAACGGGGGGCCGCACAGATACGCAGTATTTT.

This rearrangement joins TRBV28 to TRBJ2-2, with 9 positions matching TRBD1. V lost 9 bases to trimming and J lost 4 bases; unmatched junction nucleotides: 6. From germline, CDR1 is MDHEN and CDR2 SYDVKM. This CDR3 is built from 14 residues. This CDR3 is CASNRQGGTGELFF. CDR3 sequence (DNA): TGTGCCAGTAACAGACAGGGGGGCACCGGGGAGCTGTTTTTT.

V is TRBV7-9 and J is TRBJ2-5; no clear D gene. This CDR3 is 11 amino acids long. V was shortened by 8 bases and J by 4 bases, with 8 bases between the two germline ends. Germline assignment: CDR1 SEHNR and CDR2 FQNEAQ (reference sequence). CDR3 amino acids: CASAPGETQYF. In DNA form, the CDR3 reads TGTGCCAGCGCTCCCGGAGAGACCCAGTACTTC.

V is TRBV6-5 and J is TRBJ2-7, with D maybe TRBD2 (5 bases). V was cut by 6 bases and J by 2 bases, with 17 bases left in between. The length of the CDR3 is 15 residues. From germline, CDR1 is MNHEY and CDR2 SVGAGI. CDR3 residues: CASRSPLTIPYEQYF. Here the CDR3 DNA reads TGTGCCAGCAGGAGCCCCCTGACTATTCCCTACGAGCAGTACTTC.

The chain recombines TRBV6-5 with TRBJ1-2; 8 nucleotides agree with TRBD1. The germline CDR1 and CDR2 sequences are MNHEY and SVGAGI. The junction had 12 bases not matched to a gene; V was cut back by 5 bases and J by 7 bases. This CDR3 comprises 15 residues. CDR3 protein: CASSPGTGAFLGYTF. The CDR3 DNA sequence: TGTGCCAGCAGTCCTGGGACAGGAGCGTTCCTTGGCTACACCTTC.

This sequence joins TRBV27 and TRBJ1-6, with no clear D. Germline V gene lookup returns CDR1 MNHEY and CDR2 SMNVEV (reference sequence). V dropped 3 bases and J dropped 10 bases, with 19 bases sitting between them. This CDR3 spans 16 amino acids. The CDR3 loop is CASSLATGRKGSPLHF. The CDR3 DNA reads as TGTGCCAGCAGTTTGGCAACGGGGAGAAAAGGCTCACCCCTCCACTTT.

V usage is TRBV28 and J usage is TRBJ2-7; 10 bases line up with TRBD1. CDR3 length equals 21 residues. Germline lookup yields CDR1 MDHEN and CDR2 SYDVKM. J was trimmed by 3 bases and V by 4 bases; bases with no gene match: 24. The CDR3 here is CASSSRELRQGAASGLYEQYF. CDR3 DNA: TGTGCCAGCAGTTCCCGAGAGCTACGACAGGGGGCGGCTAGCGGGCTCTACGAGCAGTACTTC.